The 25 T cell receptor beta chains listed next were all sequenced from one sample in a study of lymphopenia after photon versus proton radiotherapy. Clones were read by immunoSEQ multiplex PCR, and TCRdb kept only the in-frame ones, dropping some. Of tens of thousands of clones in the sample, approximately 93% were seen once. The sample in question was peripheral blood, obtained from a patient treated with photon-based radiotherapy. All receptors derive from a woman in her forties or fifties with cholangiocarcinoma.

The V and J genes are TRBV19 and TRBJ1-2, with no clear D. Germline V gene data show CDR1 as LNHDA and CDR2 as SQIVND (reference sequence). This CDR3 region has 15 residues. Deletions cut 4 bases from V and 2 bases from J, with 14 bases between. CDR3 loop: CASSRRELGNYGYTF. CDR3 DNA: TGTGCCAGTAGTAGGCGGGAGTTGGGGAACTATGGCTACACCTTC.

CDR3 region: CASSFNRGGTEAFF. As DNA, the CDR3 is TGTGCCAGCAGCTTTAACAGGGGAGGCACTGAAGCTTTCTTT. V usage is TRBV5-5 and J usage is TRBJ1-1; TRBD1 aligns across 7 bases. Germline lookup yields CDR1 SGHKS and CDR2 YYEKEE (reference sequence). The CDR3 spans 14 residues. After removal of 2 bases from V and 4 bases from J, the junction contained 5 bases not matched to a gene.

The V and J genes are TRBV4-3 and TRBJ1-1; D gene uncertain. This CDR3 comprises 13 residues. Germline loops: CDR1 LGHNA, CDR2 YSLEER. Trimming left V 1 base short and J 4 bases short, with 7 bases between. CDR3 DNA: TGCGCCAGCAGCCAAGCGTCAGCCACTGAAGCTTTCTTT. Amino acids: CASSQASATEAFF.

Points on this clone: The same CDR3 can be traced to other DNA sequences in this sample. V and J are TRBV28 and TRBJ1-2; D is unclear. The CDR3 is 13 amino acids. Per the germline V gene, CDR1 is MDHEN and CDR2 is SYDVKM. V lost 2 bases to trimming and J lost 1 base, with 5 bases between them. CDR3 coding DNA: TGTGCCAGCAGTTTAGATGGTAACTATGGCTACACCTTC. It is translated as CASSLDGNYGYTF.

The V gene is TRBV5-1, the J gene TRBJ1-1; 7 bases are shared with TRBD1. CDR1 is SGHRS, CDR2 YFSETQ, per germline. J gave up 5 bases and V 5 bases, and 12 bases lay outside the gene matches. This CDR3 comprises 15 residues. CDR3 protein: CASRSVGTARTEAFF. The DNA for the CDR3 is TGCGCCAGCAGGTCGGTTGGGACAGCGAGGACTGAAGCTTTCTTT. Full variable domain (rest looked up from reference TRBV5-1 and TRBJ1-1): KAGVTQTPRYLIKTRGQQVTLSCSPISGHRSVSWYQQTPGQGLQFLFEYFSETQRNKGNFPGRFSGRQFSNSRSEMNVSTLELGDSALYLCASRSVGTARTEAFFGQGTRLTVV.

This rearrangement joins TRBV28 to TRBJ2-7; D remains ambiguous. The CDR3 is 9 amino acids. In germline, CDR1 is MDHEN, CDR2 SYDVKM. Trimming removed 8 bases at V and 3 bases at J, with 2 bases between. This CDR3 reads CASGYEQYF. The CDR3 DNA sequence: TGTGCCAGCGGCTACGAGCAGTACTTC.

The rearrangement links TRBV19 to TRBJ1-4; 7 nucleotides match TRBD1. Trimming removed 1 base from V and 0 bases from J; junction bases left unmatched: 2. Germline CDR1 and CDR2: LNHDA and SQIVND (reference sequence). The CDR3 is made up of 16 amino acids. The CDR3 spells CASSIGGQSTNEKLFF. CDR3 DNA sequence: TGTGCCAGTAGTATAGGGGGACAGTCAACTAATGAAAAACTGTTTTTT.

In this sample, this clone turned up once. The chain is built from TRBV29-1 and TRBJ1-2, with 8 bases identical to TRBD1. With 1 base clipped from V and 4 bases from J, the junction kept 8 bases outside the gene matches. The germline gives CDR1 SQVTM, CDR2 ANQGSEA. The CDR3 is made up of 15 amino acids. CDR3 sequence (DNA): TGCAGCGTTGAAGCCGGACAGGGCCCTGCCTATGGCTACACCTTC. This translates into CSVEAGQGPAYGYTF.

CDR3 sequence reads: CASSLGQGARAFF. The CDR3 DNA reads as TGCGCCAGCAGCTTGGGGCAGGGGGCTAGAGCTTTCTTT. V is TRBV5-1 and J is TRBJ1-1; TRBD1 matches at 8 bases. The CDR3 sequence is 13 residues long. Germline-derived CDR1 and CDR2 are SGHRS and YFSETQ. The trim removed 0 bases at V and 10 bases at J, leaving 5 bases unmatched.

This clone was found once. The chain combines TRBV7-2 with TRBJ2-3; 10 nucleotides align to TRBD1. CDR1 SGHTA and CDR2 FQGNSA come from the germline V gene. This CDR3 contains 17 residues. V gave up 5 bases and J gave up 0 bases; unmatched junction bases: 8. The CDR3 DNA reads TGTGCCAGCAGCGGGACAGGGGTGCCCCTTAGCACAGATACGCAGTATTTT. Protein product: CASSGTGVPLSTDTQYF.

V and J are TRBV19 and TRBJ1-5; maybe TRBD1 (5 bases). The CDR3 sequence is 17 residues long. Germline values: CDR1 LNHDA, CDR2 SQIVND (reference sequence). V was shortened by 0 bases and J by 4 bases, with 16 bases between the two germline ends. CDR3 bases: TGTGCCAGTAGTATAGATATCGGGGCGGGGGGAAATCAGCCCCAGCATTTT. Its protein is CASSIDIGAGGNQPQHF. The full variable domain, with the rest looked up from reference TRBV19 and TRBJ1-5, is DGGITQSPKYLFRKEGQNVTLSCEQNLNHDAMYWYRQDPGQGLRLIYYSQIVNDFQKGDIAEGYSVSREKKESFPLTVTSAQKNPTAFYLCASSIDIGAGGNQPQHFGDGTRLSIL.

The DNA of the CDR3 is TGCGCCAGCAGCGATAGCGTCGCCTACGAGCAGTACTTC. Translating gives CASSDSVAYEQYF. This chain joins TRBV10-2 and TRBJ2-7, with D perhaps matching TRBD2 (5 bases). Between the trimmed V and J ends, which lost 6 bases and 2 bases, there was a span of 11 bases. The CDR3 loop spans 13 amino acids. Germline values: CDR1 WSHSY, CDR2 SAAADI.

This clone was detected once. The genes are TRBV13 and TRBJ1-2; the D is unclear. Germline V gives CDR1 PRHDT, CDR2 FYEKMQ (reference sequence). The V and J ends lost 1 base and 7 bases respectively, with 10 bases between them. CDR3 length equals 13 residues. The CDR3 DNA is TGTGCCAGCAGCTTAGCCCGGATGCCTGGCTACACCTTC. Translated: CASSLARMPGYTF.

A word on this clone: Other DNA variants within this sample encode the same CDR3. This chain joins TRBV6-6 and TRBJ2-1; no definite D call. This CDR3 comprises 14 residues. Per germline, CDR1 MNHNY and CDR2 SVGAGI (reference sequence). V dropped 9 bases and J dropped 0 bases, with 12 bases sitting between them. The CDR3 nucleotides are TGTGCCAGTGGCCGCGTAGACTCCTACAATGAGCAGTTCTTC. It codes for CASGRVDSYNEQFF.

This chain uses TRBV5-1 with TRBJ2-1; perhaps TRBD1 as D (6 bases). The germline gives CDR1 SGHRS, CDR2 YFSETQ. V was pared by 4 bases and J by 4 bases, with 12 bases between. The CDR3 extends over 14 amino acids. The CDR3 DNA reads TGCGCCAGCAGCACAGGGCCCCCTTACAATGAGCAGTTCTTC. Protein: CASSTGPPYNEQFF.

The V and J genes are TRBV9 and TRBJ1-3, with no clear D. Germline V lookup: CDR1 SGDLS, CDR2 YYNGEE. Deletions cut 0 bases from V and 0 bases from J, with 10 bases between. CDR3 length: 16 amino acids. This chain's CDR3 is CASSVDPENSGNTIYF. The CDR3 region has the DNA TGTGCCAGCAGCGTAGATCCCGAGAACTCTGGAAACACCATATATTTT.

The chain combines TRBV6-5 with TRBJ1-2; no reliable D call. The CDR3 covers 15 residues. V was trimmed by 6 bases and J by 3 bases, leaving 17 bases between them. The germline CDR1 and CDR2 sequences are MNHEY and SVGAGI. CDR3 protein: CASRELKGGHYGYTF. The DNA for the CDR3 is TGTGCCAGCAGGGAACTTAAGGGAGGCCACTATGGCTACACCTTC.

This chain joins TRBV4-1 and TRBJ1-2; D is ambiguous. The CDR3 is 16 amino acids. In germline, CDR1 is MGHRA, CDR2 YSYEKL. Trimming took off 3 bases at V and 3 bases at J, with 17 bases between the two ends. The CDR3 region is CASSQATGWSDYGYTF. The CDR3 region has the DNA TGCGCCAGCAGCCAGGCAACCGGTTGGTCAGACTATGGCTACACCTTC.

The V and J genes are TRBV18 and TRBJ2-3; D is ambiguous. The CDR3 is made up of 14 amino acids. V lost 6 bases and J lost 1, with 11 bases in between. The germline gives CDR1 KGHSH, CDR2 LQKENI. CDR3 region: CASSLTRGTDTQYF. CDR3 nucleotide sequence: TGTGCCAGCTCCCTGACGAGAGGCACAGATACGCAGTATTTT.

J is TRBJ2-7 and V is TRBV18, with D maybe TRBD2 (7 bases). The CDR3 is made up of 15 amino acids. Looked up from germline, CDR1 is KGHSH and CDR2 is LQKENI. Trimming cost V 3 bases and J 2 bases, with 14 bases left between them. CDR3 residues: CASSPLAGDTYEQYF. For the CDR3, the DNA is TGTGCCAGCTCACCGCTGGCGGGGGACACCTACGAGCAGTACTTC.

The chain recombines TRBV10-2 with TRBJ1-1; TRBD1 is a possible D gene (5 bases). V lost 5 bases and J 8 bases, leaving 12 bases between the germline ends. The CDR3 length is 12 residues. Germline CDR1 WSHSY, CDR2 SAAADI. CDR3 region: CASSWEGTEAFF. The DNA of the CDR3 is TGCGCCAGCAGTTGGGAGGGGACCGAAGCTTTCTTT.

This chain links TRBV6-5 with TRBJ2-2; no reliable D call. The ends were cut back, 0 bases at V and 7 bases at J, with 9 bases in the middle. There are 14 residues in the CDR3. The germline gives CDR1 MNHEY, CDR2 SVGAGI. As DNA, the CDR3 is TGTGCCAGCAGTTACTCAAGGGTATTCGGGGAGCTGTTTTTT. This sequence encodes CASSYSRVFGELFF.

The V call is TRBV29-1, the J call TRBJ2-7, with TRBD2 identical over 10 bases. The junction had 5 bases not matched to a gene; V was cut back by 2 bases and J by 7 bases. CDR3 length: 13 amino acids. Germline assignment: CDR1 SQVTM and CDR2 ANQGSEA. Here the CDR3 DNA reads TGCAGCGTTGAATCTAGCGGGGGCCCGGAGCAGTACTTC. Amino acids: CSVESSGGPEQYF.

The rearrangement links TRBV14 to TRBJ2-1, with D unresolved. V was pared by 2 bases and J by 10 bases, with 9 bases between. The CDR3 is 12 amino acids. The V gene's germline CDR1 is SGHDN and CDR2 FVKESK. CDR3 region: CASSQFGWEQFF. The CDR3 nucleotides read TGTGCCAGCAGCCAATTTGGATGGGAGCAGTTCTTC.

The chain uses TRBV5-1 and TRBJ1-2; 7 bases align to TRBD1. V was pared by 2 bases and J by 4 bases, with 8 bases of the junction left unmatched. Germline V gene data show CDR1 as SGHRS and CDR2 as YFSETQ. CDR3 length: 15 residues. The CDR3 reads CASSFGTDTSYGYTF. The CDR3 DNA follows: TGCGCCAGCAGCTTCGGGACAGACACCTCCTATGGCTACACCTTC.